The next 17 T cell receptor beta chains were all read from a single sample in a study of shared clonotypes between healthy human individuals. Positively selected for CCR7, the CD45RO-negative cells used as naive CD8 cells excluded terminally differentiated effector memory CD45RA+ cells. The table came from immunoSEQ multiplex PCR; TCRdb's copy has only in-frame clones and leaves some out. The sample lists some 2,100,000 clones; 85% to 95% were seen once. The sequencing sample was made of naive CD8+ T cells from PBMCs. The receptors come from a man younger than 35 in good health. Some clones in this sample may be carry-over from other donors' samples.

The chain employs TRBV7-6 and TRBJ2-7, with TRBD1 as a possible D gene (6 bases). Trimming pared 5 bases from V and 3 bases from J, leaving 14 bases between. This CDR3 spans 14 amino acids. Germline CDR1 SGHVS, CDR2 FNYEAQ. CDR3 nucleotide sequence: TGTGCCAGCAGCCCGAACCCGGACAGCTACGAGCAGTACTTC. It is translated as CASSPNPDSYEQYF.

As DNA, the CDR3 is TGTGCCAGCAGTCCGGCGAGATGGGAGGAGACCCAGTACTTC. Protein product: CASSPARWEETQYF. This chain uses TRBV27 with TRBJ2-5; D possibly corresponds to TRBD2 (5 bases). This CDR3 has 14 amino acids. CDR1 is MNHEY and CDR2 is SMNVEV in the germline V gene (reference sequence). Trimming shortened V by 5 bases and J by 5 bases, and 15 bases separated the two germline ends.

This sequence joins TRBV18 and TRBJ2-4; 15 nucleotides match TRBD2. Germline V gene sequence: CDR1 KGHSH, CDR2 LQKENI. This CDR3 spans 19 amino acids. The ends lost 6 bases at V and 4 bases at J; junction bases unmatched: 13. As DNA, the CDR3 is TGTGCCAGCTCTCCAAGGACTAGCGGGAGGGCCTTATCTAAAAACATTCAGTACTTC. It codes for CASSPRTSGRALSKNIQYF.

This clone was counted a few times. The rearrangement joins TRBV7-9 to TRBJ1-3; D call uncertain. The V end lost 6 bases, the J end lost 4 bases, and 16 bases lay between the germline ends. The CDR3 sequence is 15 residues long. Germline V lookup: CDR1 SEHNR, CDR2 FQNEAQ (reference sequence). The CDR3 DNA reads TGTGCCAGCAGACCGGACGTATCACCGGGAAACACCATATATTTT. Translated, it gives CASRPDVSPGNTIYF.

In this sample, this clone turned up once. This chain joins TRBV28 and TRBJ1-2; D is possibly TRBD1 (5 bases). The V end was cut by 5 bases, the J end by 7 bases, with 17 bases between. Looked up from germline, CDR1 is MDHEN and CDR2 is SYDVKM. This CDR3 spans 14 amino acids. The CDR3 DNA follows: TGTGCCAGCAGTCTCCACAGGACCGGCCTTGGCTACACCTTC. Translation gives CASSLHRTGLGYTF.

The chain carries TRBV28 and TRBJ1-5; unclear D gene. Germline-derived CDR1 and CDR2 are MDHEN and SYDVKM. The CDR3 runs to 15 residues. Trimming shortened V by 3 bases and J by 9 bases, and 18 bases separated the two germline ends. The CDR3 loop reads CASSFFLVDMSPQHF. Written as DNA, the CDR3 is TGTGCCAGCAGTTTCTTTTTAGTCGATATGTCGCCCCAGCATTTT.

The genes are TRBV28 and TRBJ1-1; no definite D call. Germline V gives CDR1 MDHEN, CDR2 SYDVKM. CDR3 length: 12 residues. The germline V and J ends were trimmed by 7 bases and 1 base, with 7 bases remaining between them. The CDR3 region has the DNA TGTGCCAGCAAGGACGGGAACACTGAAGCTTTCTTT. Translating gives CASKDGNTEAFF.

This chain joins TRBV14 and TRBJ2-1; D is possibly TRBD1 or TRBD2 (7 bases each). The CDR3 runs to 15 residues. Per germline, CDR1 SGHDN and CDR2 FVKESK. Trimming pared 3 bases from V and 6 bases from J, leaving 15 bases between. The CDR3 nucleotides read TGTGCCAGCAGCCAGAGGCAGGGGGGGATCAATGAGCAGTTCTTC. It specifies CASSQRQGGINEQFF.

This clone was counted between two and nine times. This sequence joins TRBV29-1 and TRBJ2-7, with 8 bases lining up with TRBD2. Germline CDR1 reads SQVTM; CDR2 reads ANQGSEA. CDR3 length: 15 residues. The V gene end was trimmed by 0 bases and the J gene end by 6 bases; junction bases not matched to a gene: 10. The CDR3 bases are TGCAGCGTTGAAGACGGGGGGGCGCTTGGGGCCGAGCAGTACTTC. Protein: CSVEDGGALGAEQYF.

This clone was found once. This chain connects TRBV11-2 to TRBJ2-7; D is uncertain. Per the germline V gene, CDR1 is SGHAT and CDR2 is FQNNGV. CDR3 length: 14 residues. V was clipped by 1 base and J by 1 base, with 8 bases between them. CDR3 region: CASSLVKGSYEQYF. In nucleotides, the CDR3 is TGTGCCAGCAGCTTAGTTAAGGGTTCCTACGAGCAGTACTTC.

The CDR3 DNA reads TGTGCCAGCAGCCAAGAACCATCCCTACAAGAGACCCAGTACTTC. Its protein is CASSQEPSLQETQYF. V usage is TRBV14 and J usage is TRBJ2-5; D not resolved. Germline CDR1 reads SGHDN; CDR2 reads FVKESK. The CDR3 spans 15 residues. The V and J ends lost 0 bases and 2 bases respectively, with 10 bases between them.

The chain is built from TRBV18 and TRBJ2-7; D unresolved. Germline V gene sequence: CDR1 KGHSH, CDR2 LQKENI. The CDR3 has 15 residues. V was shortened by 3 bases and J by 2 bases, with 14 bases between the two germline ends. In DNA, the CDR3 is TGTGCCAGCTCACCGAACCCCGGGTTCCCCTACGAGCAGTACTTC. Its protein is CASSPNPGFPYEQYF.

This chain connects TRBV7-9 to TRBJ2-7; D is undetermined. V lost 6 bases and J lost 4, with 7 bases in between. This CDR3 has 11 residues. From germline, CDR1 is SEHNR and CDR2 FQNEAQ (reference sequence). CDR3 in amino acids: CASRYEYEQYF. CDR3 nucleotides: TGTGCCAGCAGATATGAATACGAGCAGTACTTC.

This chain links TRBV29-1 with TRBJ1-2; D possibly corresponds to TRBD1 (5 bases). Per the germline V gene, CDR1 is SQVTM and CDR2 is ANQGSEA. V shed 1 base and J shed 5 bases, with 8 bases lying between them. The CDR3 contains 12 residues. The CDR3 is CSVEVPGYGYTF. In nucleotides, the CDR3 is TGCAGCGTTGAAGTCCCAGGGTATGGCTACACCTTC.

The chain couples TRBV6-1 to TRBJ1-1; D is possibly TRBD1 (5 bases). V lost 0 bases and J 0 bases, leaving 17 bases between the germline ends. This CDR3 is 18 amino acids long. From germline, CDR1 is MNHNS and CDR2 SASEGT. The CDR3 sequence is CASSEALQGSLLNTEAFF. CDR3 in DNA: TGTGCCAGCAGTGAAGCGCTTCAGGGCAGCTTGCTGAACACTGAAGCTTTCTTT.

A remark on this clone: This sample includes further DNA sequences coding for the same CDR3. The CDR3 DNA reads TGCGCCAGCAGCCCGACAGGGAGCTCCTACAATGAGCAGTTCTTC. Protein product: CASSPTGSSYNEQFF. The rearrangement joins TRBV4-1 to TRBJ2-1, with TRBD1 matching 7 bases. V lost 4 bases to trimming and J lost 0 bases; unmatched junction nucleotides: 3. This CDR3 spans 15 amino acids. CDR1 MGHRA and CDR2 YSYEKL come from the germline V gene.

CDR3 amino acids: CASSQDRGADTEAFF. CDR3 nucleotide sequence: TGCGCCAGCAGCCAAGACAGGGGCGCGGACACTGAAGCTTTCTTT. The chain couples TRBV4-3 to TRBJ1-1; D perhaps matches TRBD1 (6 bases). This CDR3 region has 15 residues. Trimming took 0 bases from V and 3 from J, leaving 11 bases between them. Germline V lookup: CDR1 LGHNA, CDR2 YSLEER.